Given below is one T cell receptor beta chain in context. CDR1 and CDR2 (germline): MGHDK, SYGVNS. Trimming removed 1 base from V and 0 bases from J, with 6 bases in between. This CDR3 is built from 15 residues. Libraries were prepared by immunoSEQ multiplex PCR; TCRdb keeps only in-frame clonotypes and omits some of them. The sample records about 160,000 clones, 85% to 95% being singletons. This entry is derived from a study of T cell responses to AZD1222 COVID-19 vaccine. V is TRBV25-1 and J is TRBJ1-4; D remains ambiguous. The clonotype comes from an adult in good health. Material: peripheral blood, obtained on day 0 of AZD1222 vaccination. CDR3 sequence: CASSELGTTNEKLFF. The CDR3 DNA is TGTGCCAGCAGTGAATTGGGTACAACTAATGAAAAACTGTTTTTT. The entire variable domain, with the rest obtained from reference TRBV25-1 and TRBJ1-4, is as follows: EADIYQTPRYLVIGTGKKITLECSQTMGHDKMYWYQQDPGMELHLIHYSYGVNSTEKGDLSSESTVSRIRTEHFPLTLESARPSHTSQYLCASSELGTTNEKLFFGSGTQLSVL.